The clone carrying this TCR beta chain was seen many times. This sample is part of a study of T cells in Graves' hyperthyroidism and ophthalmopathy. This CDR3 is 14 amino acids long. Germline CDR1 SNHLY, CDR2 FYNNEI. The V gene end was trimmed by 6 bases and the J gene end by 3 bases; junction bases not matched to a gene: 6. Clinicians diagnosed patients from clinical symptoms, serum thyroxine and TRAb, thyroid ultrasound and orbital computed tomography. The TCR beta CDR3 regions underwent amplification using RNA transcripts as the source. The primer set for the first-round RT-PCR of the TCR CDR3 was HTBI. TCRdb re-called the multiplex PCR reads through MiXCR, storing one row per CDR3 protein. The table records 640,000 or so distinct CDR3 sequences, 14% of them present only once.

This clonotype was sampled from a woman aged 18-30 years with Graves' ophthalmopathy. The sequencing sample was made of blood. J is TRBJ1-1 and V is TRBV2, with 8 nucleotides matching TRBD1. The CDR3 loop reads CASRTGVGDTEAFF. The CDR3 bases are TGTGCCAGCAGGACAGGGGTGGGAGACACTGAAGCTTTCTTT.